This T cell receptor (beta chain) was observed in a study of CD8+ T cells in alopecia areata. Study context: For the treated group, dosing was oral tofacitinib at 5 to 10 mg twice daily.

Sequencing relied on a cDNA template that was reverse transcribed from extracted RNA. Produced via immunoSEQ multiplex PCR; TCRdb's table is partial and in-frame only. This table has about 200,000 clones, approximately 61% appearing once. Details on this clone: Its antigen is as yet unknown.

General study findings and limits: Alphabeta T cells residing in normal skin are also sequenced in scalp samples.

The CDR3 runs to 16 residues. Unmatched junction bases numbered 15, after V lost 6 bases and J lost 9 bases. Germline values: CDR1 SGHTA, CDR2 FQGNSA. Material: CD4+ T cells sorted from blood, obtained at week 0. The chain combines TRBV7-2 with TRBJ2-1, with 9 bases fitting TRBD2. This sequence was found in a human donor with alopecia areata. The CDR3 is CASRPIAGAHSTEQFF. As DNA, the CDR3 is TGTGCCAGCAGACCTATAGCGGGGGCCCACTCCACTGAGCAGTTCTTC.